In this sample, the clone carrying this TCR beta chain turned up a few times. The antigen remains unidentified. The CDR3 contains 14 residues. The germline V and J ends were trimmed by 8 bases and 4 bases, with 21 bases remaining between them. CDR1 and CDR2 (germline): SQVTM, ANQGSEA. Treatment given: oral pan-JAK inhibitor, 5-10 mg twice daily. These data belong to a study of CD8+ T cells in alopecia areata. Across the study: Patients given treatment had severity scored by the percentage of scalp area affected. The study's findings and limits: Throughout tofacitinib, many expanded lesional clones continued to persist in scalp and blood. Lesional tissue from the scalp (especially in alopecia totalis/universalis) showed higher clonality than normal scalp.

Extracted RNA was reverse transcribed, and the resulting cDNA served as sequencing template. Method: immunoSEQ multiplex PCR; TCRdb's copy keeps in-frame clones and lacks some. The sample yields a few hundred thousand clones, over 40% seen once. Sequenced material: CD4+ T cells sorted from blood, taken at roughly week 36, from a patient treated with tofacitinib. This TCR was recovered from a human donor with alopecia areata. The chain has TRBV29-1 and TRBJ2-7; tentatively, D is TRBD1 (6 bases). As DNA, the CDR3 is TGCAGCACCACCGTAAGGGGGACCATTTACGAGCAGTACTTC. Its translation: CSTTVRGTIYEQYF.